The 10 T cell receptor beta chains in this list originate from one sample, sequenced in a study of read filtering for tumor transcriptome and immune sequencing. Molecular barcoded adaptors covering alpha/delta and beta/gamma chains were used on approximately 400 ng RNA. One entry per CDR3 protein, called by TCRdb with MiXCR from the reads. The table records 43,000 or so distinct CDR3 sequences, less than 20% of them present only once. Sequencing was carried out using a population of CD138-negative cells sorted from bone marrow. These TCRs come from a donor aged 40 or over with multiple myeloma.

The sample holds many counts of this clonotype. CDR3 in DNA: TGCGCCAGCGGGACAGGGTTTTACAATGAGCAGTTCTTC. Residues: CASGTGFYNEQFF. The chain carries TRBV5-1 and TRBJ2-1; 9 bases match TRBD1. The CDR3 is 13 residues long. Per germline, CDR1 SGHRS and CDR2 YFSETQ. After removal of 7 bases from V and 4 bases from J, the junction contained 3 bases not matched to a gene.

This clonotype was seen at least ten times. The chain has TRBV24-1 and TRBJ2-1, with TRBD2 matching 10 bases. Trimming removed 4 bases from V and 1 base from J; junction bases left unmatched: 3. The CDR3 covers 16 residues. Per the germline V gene, CDR1 is KGHDR and CDR2 is SFDVKD. CDR3 amino acids: CATSDRTSGSYNEQFF. DNA of the CDR3: TGTGCCACCAGTGACCGGACTAGCGGTTCCTACAATGAGCAGTTCTTC.

The chain has TRBV19 and TRBJ2-5, with D hard to call. CDR1 LNHDA and CDR2 SQIVND come from the germline V gene (reference sequence). The CDR3 runs 12 residues. V dropped 7 bases and J dropped 2 bases, with 8 bases sitting between them. CDR3 region: CASKHRQETQYF. In DNA, the CDR3 is TGTGCCAGTAAACACAGACAAGAGACCCAGTACTTC. Based on the CDR3 plus reference TRBV19 and TRBJ2-5, the full variable domain is DGGITQSPKYLFRKEGQNVTLSCEQNLNHDAMYWYRQDPGQGLRLIYYSQIVNDFQKGDIAEGYSVSREKKESFPLTVTSAQKNPTAFYLCASKHRQETQYFGPGTRLLVL.

In DNA, the CDR3 is TGTGCCAGCAGCGTAGTTTCTGGGGGCGGGAGTTTGTACAATGAGCAGTTCTTC. It codes for CASSVVSGGGSLYNEQFF. The V call is TRBV9, the J call TRBJ2-1, with D perhaps matching TRBD2 (7 bases). Germline CDR1 reads SGDLS; CDR2 reads YYNGEE. V lost 0 bases, J lost 4 bases, and 20 bases lay in between. The CDR3 is 18 amino acids. The variable domain in full, completed from reference TRBV9 and TRBJ2-1, reads DSGVTQTPKHLITATGQRVTLRCSPRSGDLSVYWYQQSLDQGLQFLIQYYNGEERAKGNILERFSAQQFPDLHSELNLSSLELGDSALYFCASSVVSGGGSLYNEQFFGPGTRLTVL.

This clonotype was seen at least ten times. The V gene is TRBV28, the J gene TRBJ2-1; 7 bases fit TRBD1. CDR3 length: 12 amino acids. Germline V gene data show CDR1 as MDHEN and CDR2 as SYDVKM. V lost 8 bases to trimming and J lost 4 bases; unmatched junction nucleotides: 2. CDR3 DNA sequence: TGTGCCAGCCAGGGGGTATACAATGAGCAGTTCTTC. It is translated as CASQGVYNEQFF.

There are a few counts of this clonotype. It is likely a read error, because the conserved phenylalanine at the end of the CDR3 is missing. The V gene is TRBV7-2, the J gene TRBJ2-4; no clear D. The CDR3 loop spans 16 amino acids. Germline V gene data show CDR1 as SGHTA and CDR2 as FQGNSA. V gave up 1 base and J gave up 0 bases, with 10 bases separating them. The CDR3 coding sequence is TGTGCCAGCAGCTTAGAGCCACGAAAAGCCAAAAACATTCAGTACTCC. Translation: CASSLEPRKAKNIQYS.

This clonotype was recorded at least ten times. The rearrangement links TRBV27 to TRBJ2-7; 7 bases match TRBD1. CDR1 and CDR2 from the germline V gene are MNHEY and SMNVEV (reference sequence). This CDR3 has 14 residues. Germline trimming cut 2 bases from V and 7 bases from J; bases unmatched to any gene: 8. CDR3 amino acids: CASSLRDSSREQYF. The CDR3 nucleotides read TGTGCCAGCAGTTTAAGGGACAGCTCGAGGGAGCAGTACTTC.

In the case of this clonotype: With a much larger clone just one base away, this may be a read error. This chain connects TRBV15 to TRBJ2-1; D is possibly TRBD2 (5 bases). Germline V lookup: CDR1 LNHNV, CDR2 YYDKDF (reference sequence). V was pared by 5 bases and J by 10 bases, with 12 bases between. This CDR3 is built from 12 residues. The CDR3 here is CATSGGLGEQFF. DNA of the CDR3: TGTGCCACCAGCGGCGGGCTCGGAGAGCAGTTCTTC.

The table lists this clonotype with many counts. The chain combines TRBV2 with TRBJ2-7, with 10 bases that match TRBD2. This CDR3 spans 14 amino acids. The V segment lost 3 bases and the J segment 5 bases; nucleotides outside the gene matches: 4. Germline loops: CDR1 SNHLY, CDR2 FYNNEI. CDR3 amino acids: CASSDPSGSHEQYF. The CDR3 DNA is TGTGCCAGCAGTGACCCTAGCGGGAGTCACGAGCAGTACTTC.

This clonotype was seen at least ten times. V and J are TRBV3-1 and TRBJ2-7, with a tentative D call TRBD1 (5 bases). Germline lookup yields CDR1 LGHDT and CDR2 YNNKEL (reference sequence). CDR3 length equals 14 residues. Trimming left V 4 bases short and J 1 base short, with 11 bases between. CDR3 in amino acids: CASSLTEVSYEQYF. The CDR3 DNA reads TGTGCCAGCAGCCTGACAGAAGTATCCTACGAGCAGTACTTC.